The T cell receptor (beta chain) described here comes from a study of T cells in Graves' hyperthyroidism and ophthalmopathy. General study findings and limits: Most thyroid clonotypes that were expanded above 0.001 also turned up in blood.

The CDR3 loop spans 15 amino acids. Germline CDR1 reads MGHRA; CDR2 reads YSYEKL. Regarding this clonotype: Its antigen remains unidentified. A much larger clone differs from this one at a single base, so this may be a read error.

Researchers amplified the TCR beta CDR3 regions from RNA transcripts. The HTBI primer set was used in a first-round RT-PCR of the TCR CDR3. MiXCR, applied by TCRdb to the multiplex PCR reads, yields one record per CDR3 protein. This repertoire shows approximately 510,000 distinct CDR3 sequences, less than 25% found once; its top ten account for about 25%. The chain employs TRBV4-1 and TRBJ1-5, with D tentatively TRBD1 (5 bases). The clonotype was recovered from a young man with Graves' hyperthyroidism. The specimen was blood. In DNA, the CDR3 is TGCGCCAGCAGCCAACGGCAGGGAGGTAATCAGCCCCGGCATTTT. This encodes CASSQRQGGNQPRHF.